Shown below are 2 T cell receptor beta chains from a single sample sequenced in a study of blood T cell repertoires in COVID-19. TCRdb keeps only in-frame clones here, not all; method: immunoSEQ multiplex PCR. This table has approximately 290,000 clones, approximately 89% appearing once. Sequenced material: peripheral blood. These receptor sequences come from a woman aged 25 to 39 with COVID-19, enrolled during active disease.

The chain joins TRBV15 to TRBJ1-2; D not resolved. Germline V gene lookup returns CDR1 LNHNV and CDR2 YYDKDF (reference sequence). This CDR3 has 15 residues. The V end lost 1 base, the J end lost 4 bases, and 13 bases lay between the germline ends. CDR3 DNA: TGTGCCACCAGCAGAGGAGGCGGCATAGGCTATGGCTACACCTTC. This translates into CATSRGGGIGYGYTF.

The table lists this clone with a few counts. This chain joins TRBV28 and TRBJ1-5; no firm D call. CDR1 is MDHEN, CDR2 SYDVKM, per germline. The CDR3 runs to 12 residues. The V end was cut by 3 bases, the J end by 11 bases, with 11 bases between. Here the CDR3 DNA reads TGTGCCAGCAGTTTCGGTCTTCCGGCCCAGCATTTT. It is translated as CASSFGLPAQHF.